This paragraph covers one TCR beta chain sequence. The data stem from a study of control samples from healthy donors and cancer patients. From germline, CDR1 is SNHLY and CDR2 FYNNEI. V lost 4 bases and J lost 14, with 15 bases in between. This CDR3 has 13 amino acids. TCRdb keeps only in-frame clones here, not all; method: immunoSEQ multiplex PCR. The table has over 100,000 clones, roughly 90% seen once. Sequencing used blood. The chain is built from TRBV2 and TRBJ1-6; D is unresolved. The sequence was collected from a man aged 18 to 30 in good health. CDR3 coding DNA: TGTGCCAGCAGTGGTTCAACCGCCGATACCCTCCACTTT. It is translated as CASSGSTADTLHF.